These 16 T cell receptor beta chains came from one sample sequenced in a study of shared clonotypes between healthy human individuals. Libraries were prepared by immunoSEQ multiplex PCR; TCRdb keeps only in-frame clonotypes and omits some of them. The repertoire holds 640,000 or so clones, with less than 80% as singletons. The sequencing input was memory CD4+ T cells sorted from blood. Subset indicated: CD45RA-negative fraction. The receptors shown here come from a woman aged 25 to 39 in good health.

J is TRBJ2-1 and V is TRBV10-3, with D tentatively TRBD2 (5 bases). The CDR3 loop spans 14 amino acids. The germline V gene has CDR1 ENHRY and CDR2 SYGVKD. The V end was cut by 8 bases, the J end by 7 bases, with 18 bases between. DNA of the CDR3: TGTGCCATCGGACGGGATAGTAGCAGTAATGAGCAGTTCTTC. Translating gives CAIGRDSSSNEQFF.

The chain recombines TRBV12-5 with TRBJ1-1; D gene ambiguous. V was shortened by 1 base and J by 3 bases, with 9 bases between the two germline ends. The germline CDR1 and CDR2 sequences are LGHNT and FRNRAP. The CDR3 contains 14 residues. The DNA of the CDR3 is TGTGCTAGTGGTTTGGGCCCCCAGGACACTGAAGCTTTCTTT. It yields the protein CASGLGPQDTEAFF.

This clone was recorded only once. The chain has TRBV19 and TRBJ2-7; a weak D match, TRBD1 (5 bases). The V end was cut by 3 bases, the J end by 0 bases, with 6 bases between. The length of the CDR3 is 13 residues. CDR1 LNHDA and CDR2 SQIVND come from the germline V gene (reference sequence). The CDR3 here is CASSIGASYEQYF. The CDR3 DNA follows: TGTGCCAGTAGTATTGGGGCCTCCTACGAGCAGTACTTC.

The chain has TRBV7-8 and TRBJ1-5, with D possibly matching TRBD1 (5 bases). Germline assignment: CDR1 SGHVS and CDR2 FQNEAQ. The V and J ends lost 3 bases and 2 bases respectively, with 14 bases between them. The CDR3 runs 16 residues. CDR3 protein: CASSLRRGLGNQPQHF. In DNA form, the CDR3 reads TGTGCCAGCAGCTTGAGGAGGGGTCTAGGCAATCAGCCCCAGCATTTT.

This chain links TRBV5-4 with TRBJ1-2; D might be TRBD1 (5 bases). The CDR3 is 16 amino acids. Trimming took 0 bases from V and 0 from J, leaving 12 bases between them. Germline values: CDR1 SGHNT, CDR2 YYREEE (reference sequence). The CDR3 region is CASSLDWGSTNYGYTF. CDR3 sequence (DNA): TGTGCCAGCAGCTTGGATTGGGGCAGCACTAACTATGGCTACACCTTC.

This rearrangement joins TRBV29-1 to TRBJ1-1; D ambiguous. V was cut by 4 bases and J by 7 bases, with 16 bases left in between. This CDR3 region has 13 residues. Germline V gene lookup returns CDR1 SQVTM and CDR2 ANQGSEA. CDR3 sequence (DNA): TGCAGCGTTGCCCCACAAGGATGGGGTGAAGCTTTCTTT. Translated: CSVAPQGWGEAFF.

This clone was recorded at least ten times. This chain joins TRBV18 and TRBJ2-1; tentatively, D is TRBD2 (5 bases). CDR3 length: 14 amino acids. Germline lookup yields CDR1 KGHSH and CDR2 LQKENI. V was shortened by 1 base and J by 7 bases, with 11 bases between the two germline ends. The CDR3 DNA reads as TGTGCCAGCTCACCACAGCTGAGGGAAAATGAGCAGTTCTTC. Amino acid sequence: CASSPQLRENEQFF.

This chain links TRBV19 with TRBJ1-1; 10 positions agree with TRBD1. The CDR3 has 15 amino acids. The germline gives CDR1 LNHDA, CDR2 SQIVND (reference sequence). V was clipped by 8 bases and J by 6 bases; unmatched bases: 12. The CDR3: CASLNRDRGPAEAFF. The CDR3 DNA sequence: TGTGCCAGTCTAAATCGGGACAGGGGCCCGGCTGAAGCTTTCTTT.

This clone was picked up a small number of times. V gene TRBV6-1 combines with J gene TRBJ1-5, with TRBD1 identical over 11 bases. This CDR3 has 14 amino acids. V shed 6 bases and J 6 bases; nucleotides not matched to a gene: 4. The germline V gene has CDR1 MNHNS and CDR2 SASEGT. Here the CDR3 DNA reads TGTGCCAGCAGAAGGGACAGGGGGGGTCAGCCCCAGCATTTT. Translating gives CASRRDRGGQPQHF.

The sample holds a few counts of this clone. The sample carries other DNA sequences with the same CDR3. The chain joins TRBV27 to TRBJ1-2; TRBD1 agrees at 10 bases. V shed 6 bases and J 5 bases; nucleotides not matched to a gene: 0. This CDR3 spans 12 amino acids. Germline lookup yields CDR1 MNHEY and CDR2 SMNVEV (reference sequence). The CDR3 bases are TGTGCCAGCAGGGACAGGGGGTATGGCTACACCTTC. Its translation: CASRDRGYGYTF.

This clone was counted at least ten times. The chain combines TRBV14 with TRBJ2-1; 7 bases are a match to TRBD2. In germline, CDR1 is SGHDN, CDR2 FVKESK. CDR3 length equals 15 residues. J was trimmed by 8 bases and V by 4 bases; bases with no gene match: 11. CDR3: CASSRVAGAGYEQFF. The CDR3, as DNA: TGTGCCAGCAGCCGGGTCGCGGGAGCGGGATATGAGCAGTTCTTC.

This rearrangement joins TRBV4-2 to TRBJ2-1; D is possibly TRBD2 (6 bases). This CDR3 contains 13 residues. Trimming took off 0 bases at V and 12 bases at J, with 12 bases between the two ends. Germline CDR1 LGHNA, CDR2 YNFKEQ. The CDR3 here is CASSQDKEGPQFF. As DNA, the CDR3 is TGTGCCAGCAGCCAAGATAAGGAGGGTCCGCAGTTCTTC.

This chain uses TRBV7-2 with TRBJ2-2; 7 positions agree with TRBD2. The CDR3 runs to 14 residues. Germline CDR1 and CDR2: SGHTA and FQGNSA. V lost 2 bases and J lost 4; bases outside the gene matches: 1. The CDR3 is CASSLSGGTGELFF. The CDR3 region has the DNA TGTGCCAGCAGCTTATCGGGAGGCACCGGGGAGCTGTTTTTT.

The chain carries TRBV4-1 and TRBJ2-7; unclear D gene. Trimming pared 3 bases from V and 6 bases from J, leaving 9 bases between. The CDR3 is 12 amino acids. Germline loops: CDR1 MGHRA, CDR2 YSYEKL. DNA of the CDR3: TGCGCCAGCAGCCAGTCCGGACGCGAGCAGTACTTC. Translation: CASSQSGREQYF.

J is TRBJ1-3 and V is TRBV6-5, with D maybe TRBD1 (5 bases). The CDR3 runs 15 residues. Trimming took off 6 bases at V and 0 bases at J, with 12 bases between the two ends. CDR1 and CDR2 from the germline V gene are MNHEY and SVGAGI. This CDR3 is CASRLTGPSGNTIYF. Here the CDR3 DNA reads TGTGCCAGCAGATTAACAGGCCCCTCTGGAAACACCATATATTTT.

V gene TRBV28 combines with J gene TRBJ1-5; no clear D. V lost 3 bases and J lost 4, with 7 bases in between. From germline, CDR1 is MDHEN and CDR2 SYDVKM. The CDR3 is 13 residues long. DNA for the CDR3: TGTGCCAGCAGTTTTTCGAATAATCAGCCCCAGCATTTT. Translated, it gives CASSFSNNQPQHF.